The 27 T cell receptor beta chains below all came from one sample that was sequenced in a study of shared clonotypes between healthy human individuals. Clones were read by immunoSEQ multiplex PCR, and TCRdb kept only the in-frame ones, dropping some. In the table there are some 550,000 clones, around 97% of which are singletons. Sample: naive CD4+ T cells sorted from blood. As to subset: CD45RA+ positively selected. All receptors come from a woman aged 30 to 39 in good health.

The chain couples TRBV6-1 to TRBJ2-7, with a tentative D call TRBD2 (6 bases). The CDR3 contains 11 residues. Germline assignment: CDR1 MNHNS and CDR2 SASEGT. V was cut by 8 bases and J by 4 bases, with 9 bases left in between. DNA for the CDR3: TGTGCCAGCGGTGCGGGGTACGAGCAGTACTTC. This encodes CASGAGYEQYF.

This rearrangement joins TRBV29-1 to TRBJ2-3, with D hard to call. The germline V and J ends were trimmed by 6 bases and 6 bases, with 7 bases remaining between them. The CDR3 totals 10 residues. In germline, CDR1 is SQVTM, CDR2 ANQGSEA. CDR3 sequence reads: CSVQWDTQYF. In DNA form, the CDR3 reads TGCAGCGTCCAATGGGATACGCAGTATTTT.

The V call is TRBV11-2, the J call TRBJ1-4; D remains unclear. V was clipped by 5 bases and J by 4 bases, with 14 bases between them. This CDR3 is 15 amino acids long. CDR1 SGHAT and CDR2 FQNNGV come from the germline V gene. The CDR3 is CASSLAAVFNEKLFF. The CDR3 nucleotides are TGTGCCAGCAGCCTAGCGGCAGTTTTTAATGAAAAACTGTTTTTT. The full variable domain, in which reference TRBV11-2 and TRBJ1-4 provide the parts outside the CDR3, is EAGVAQSPRYKIIEKRQSVAFWCNPISGHATLYWYQQILGQGPKLLIQFQNNGVVDDSQLPKDRFSAERLKGVDSTLKIQPAKLEDSAVYLCASSLAAVFNEKLFFGSGTQLSVL.

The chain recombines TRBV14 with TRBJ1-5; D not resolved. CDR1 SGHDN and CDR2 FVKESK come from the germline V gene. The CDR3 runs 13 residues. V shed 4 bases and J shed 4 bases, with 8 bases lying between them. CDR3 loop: CASSLNQNQPQHF. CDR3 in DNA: TGTGCCAGCAGCCTGAACCAGAATCAGCCCCAGCATTTT.

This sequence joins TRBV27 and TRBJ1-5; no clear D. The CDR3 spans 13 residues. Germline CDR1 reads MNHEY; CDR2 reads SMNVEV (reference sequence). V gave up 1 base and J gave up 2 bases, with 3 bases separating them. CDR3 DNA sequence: TGTGCCAGCAGTTTATTTGGCAATCAGCCCCAGCATTTT. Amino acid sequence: CASSLFGNQPQHF.

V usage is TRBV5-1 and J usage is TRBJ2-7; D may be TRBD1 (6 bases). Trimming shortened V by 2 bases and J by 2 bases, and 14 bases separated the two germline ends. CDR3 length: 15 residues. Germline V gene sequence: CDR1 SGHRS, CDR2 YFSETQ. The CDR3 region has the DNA TGCGCCAGCAGCTTATTGGGGACACGGGCCTACGAGCAGTACTTC. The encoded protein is CASSLLGTRAYEQYF.

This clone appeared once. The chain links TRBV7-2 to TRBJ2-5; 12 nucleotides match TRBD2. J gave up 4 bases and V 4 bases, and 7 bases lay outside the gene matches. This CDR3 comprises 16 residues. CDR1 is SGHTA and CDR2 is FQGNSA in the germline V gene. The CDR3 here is CASSSWTSGAPETQYF. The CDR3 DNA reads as TGTGCCAGCAGCTCTTGGACTAGCGGGGCCCCAGAGACCCAGTACTTC. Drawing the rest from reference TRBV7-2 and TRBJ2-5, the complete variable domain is GAGVSQSPSNKVTEKGKDVELRCDPISGHTALYWYRQSLGQGLEFLIYFQGNSAPDKSGLPSDRFSAERTGGSVSTLTIQRTQQEDSAVYLCASSSWTSGAPETQYFGPGTRLLVL.

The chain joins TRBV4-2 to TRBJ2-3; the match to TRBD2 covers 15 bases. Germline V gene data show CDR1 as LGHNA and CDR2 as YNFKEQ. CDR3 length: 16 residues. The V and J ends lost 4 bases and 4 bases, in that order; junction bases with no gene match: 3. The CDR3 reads CASSLGLAGGADTQYF. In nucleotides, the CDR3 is TGTGCCAGCAGCCTGGGACTAGCGGGAGGTGCAGATACGCAGTATTTT.

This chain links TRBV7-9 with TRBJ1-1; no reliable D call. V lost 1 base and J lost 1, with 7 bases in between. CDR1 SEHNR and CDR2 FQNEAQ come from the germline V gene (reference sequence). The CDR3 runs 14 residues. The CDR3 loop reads CASSLGEANTEAFF. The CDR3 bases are TGTGCCAGCAGCTTAGGGGAGGCGAACACTGAAGCTTTCTTT.

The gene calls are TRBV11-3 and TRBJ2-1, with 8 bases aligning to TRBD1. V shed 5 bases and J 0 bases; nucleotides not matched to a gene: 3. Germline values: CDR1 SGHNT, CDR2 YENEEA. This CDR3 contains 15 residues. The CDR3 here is CASSVGQGSYNEQFF. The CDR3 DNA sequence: TGTGCCAGCAGCGTAGGACAGGGCTCCTACAATGAGCAGTTCTTC. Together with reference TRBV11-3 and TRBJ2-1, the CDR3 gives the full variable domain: EAGVVQSPRYKIIEKKQPVAFWCNPISGHNTLYWYLQNLGQGPELLIRYENEEAVDDSQLPKDRFSAERLKGVDSTLKIQPAELGDSAVYLCASSVGQGSYNEQFFGPGTRLTVL.

The CDR3 DNA reads TGTGCCAGCAGGCCCCCTCCAGGGGGCACACGAAACACCATATATTTT. Its translation is CASRPPPGGTRNTIYF. The rearrangement uses TRBV28 and TRBJ1-3; 8 nucleotides agree with TRBD1. CDR1 MDHEN and CDR2 SYDVKM come from the germline V gene. The CDR3 runs 16 residues. V lost 6 bases, J lost 5 bases, and 12 bases stayed unmatched.

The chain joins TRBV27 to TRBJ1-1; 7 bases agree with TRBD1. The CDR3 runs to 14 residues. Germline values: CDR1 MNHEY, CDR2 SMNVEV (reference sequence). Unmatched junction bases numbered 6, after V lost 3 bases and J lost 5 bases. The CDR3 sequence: CASSLDRFLTEAFF. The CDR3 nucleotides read TGTGCCAGCAGTTTGGACAGGTTCTTGACTGAAGCTTTCTTT.

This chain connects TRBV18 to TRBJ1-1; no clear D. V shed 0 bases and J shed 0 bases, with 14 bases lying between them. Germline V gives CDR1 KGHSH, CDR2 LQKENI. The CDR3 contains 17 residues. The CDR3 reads CASSPPLRVNMNTEAFF. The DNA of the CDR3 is TGTGCCAGCTCACCACCGTTAAGGGTGAACATGAACACTGAAGCTTTCTTT. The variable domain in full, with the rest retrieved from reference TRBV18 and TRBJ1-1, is NAGVMQNPRHLVRRRGQEARLRCSPMKGHSHVYWYRQLPEEGLKFMVYLQKENIIDESGMPKERFSAEFPKEGPSILRIQQVVRGDSAAYFCASSPPLRVNMNTEAFFGQGTRLTVV.

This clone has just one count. This CDR3 is CASSRGDRNTEAFF. The CDR3 region has the DNA TGTGCCAGCAGCCGGGGGGACAGGAACACTGAAGCTTTCTTT. This chain links TRBV6-5 with TRBJ1-1; 7 bases fit TRBD1. The J segment lost 1 base and the V segment lost 6 bases, leaving 5 bases of the junction unmatched. Germline loops: CDR1 MNHEY, CDR2 SVGAGI. The CDR3 totals 14 residues.

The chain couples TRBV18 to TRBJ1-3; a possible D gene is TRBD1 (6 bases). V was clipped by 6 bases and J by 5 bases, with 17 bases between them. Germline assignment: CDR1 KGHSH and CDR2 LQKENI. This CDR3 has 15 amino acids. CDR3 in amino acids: CASSRSSDRRNTIYF. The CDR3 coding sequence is TGTGCCAGCTCCCGAAGTTCGGACAGAAGAAACACCATATATTTT. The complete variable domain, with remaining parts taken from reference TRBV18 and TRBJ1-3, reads NAGVMQNPRHLVRRRGQEARLRCSPMKGHSHVYWYRQLPEEGLKFMVYLQKENIIDESGMPKERFSAEFPKEGPSILRIQQVVRGDSAAYFCASSRSSDRRNTIYFGEGSWLTVV.

The CDR3, as DNA: TGTGCCTGGAGTAACTCCTACGAGCAGTACTTC. Its translation is CAWSNSYEQYF. The V and J genes are TRBV30 and TRBJ2-5; D ambiguous. The J call may be mistaken, given a closer DNA end match to TRBJ2-7. The V gene's germline CDR1 is GTSNPN and CDR2 SVGIG (reference sequence). The CDR3 is made up of 11 amino acids.

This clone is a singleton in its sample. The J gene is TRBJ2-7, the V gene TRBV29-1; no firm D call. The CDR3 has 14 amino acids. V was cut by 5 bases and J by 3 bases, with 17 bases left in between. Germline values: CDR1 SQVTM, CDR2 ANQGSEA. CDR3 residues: CSVRNRASSYEQYF. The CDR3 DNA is TGCAGCGTTCGGAACCGGGCTAGTAGCTACGAGCAGTACTTC.

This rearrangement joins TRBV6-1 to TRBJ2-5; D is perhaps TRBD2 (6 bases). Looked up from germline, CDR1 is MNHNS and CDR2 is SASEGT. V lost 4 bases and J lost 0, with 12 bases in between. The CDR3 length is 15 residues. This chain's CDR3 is CASSASGLYQETQYF. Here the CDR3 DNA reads TGTGCCAGCAGTGCGTCGGGACTGTACCAAGAGACCCAGTACTTC.

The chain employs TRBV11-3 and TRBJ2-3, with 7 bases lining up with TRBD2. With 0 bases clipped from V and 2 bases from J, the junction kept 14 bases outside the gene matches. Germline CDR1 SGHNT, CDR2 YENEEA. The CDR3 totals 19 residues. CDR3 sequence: CASSLDPLDGAGDTDTQYF. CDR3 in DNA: TGTGCCAGCAGCTTAGATCCCTTGGACGGGGCGGGAGACACAGATACGCAGTATTTT.

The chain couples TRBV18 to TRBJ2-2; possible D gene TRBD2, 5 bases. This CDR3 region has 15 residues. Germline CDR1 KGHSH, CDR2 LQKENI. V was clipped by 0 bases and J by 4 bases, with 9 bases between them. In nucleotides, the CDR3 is TGTGCCAGCTCACCACCTAGCCGGGGCACCGGGGAGCTGTTTTTT. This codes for CASSPPSRGTGELFF.

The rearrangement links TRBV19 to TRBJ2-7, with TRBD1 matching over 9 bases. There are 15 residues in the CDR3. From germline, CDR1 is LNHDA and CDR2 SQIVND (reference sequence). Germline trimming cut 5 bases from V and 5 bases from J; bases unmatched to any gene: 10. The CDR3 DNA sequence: TGTGCCAGTAGTCGCACCGGGACAGGGAAGGACGAGCAGTACTTC. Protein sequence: CASSRTGTGKDEQYF.

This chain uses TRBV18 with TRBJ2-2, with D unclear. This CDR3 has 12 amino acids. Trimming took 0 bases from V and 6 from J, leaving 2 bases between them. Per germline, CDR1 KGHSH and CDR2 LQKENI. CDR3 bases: TGTGCCAGCTCACCACCATCCGGGGAGCTGTTTTTT. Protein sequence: CASSPPSGELFF. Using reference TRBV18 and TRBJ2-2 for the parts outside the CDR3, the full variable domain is NAGVMQNPRHLVRRRGQEARLRCSPMKGHSHVYWYRQLPEEGLKFMVYLQKENIIDESGMPKERFSAEFPKEGPSILRIQQVVRGDSAAYFCASSPPSGELFFGEGSRLTVL.

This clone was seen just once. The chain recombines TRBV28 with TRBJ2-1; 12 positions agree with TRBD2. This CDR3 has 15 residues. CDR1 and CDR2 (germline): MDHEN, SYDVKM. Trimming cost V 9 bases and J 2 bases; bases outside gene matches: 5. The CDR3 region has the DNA TGTGCCAGTAAACTAGCGGGAGGTCCCTACAATGAGCAGTTCTTC. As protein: CASKLAGGPYNEQFF. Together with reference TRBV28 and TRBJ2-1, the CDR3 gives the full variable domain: DVKVTQSSRYLVKRTGEKVFLECVQDMDHENMFWYRQDPGLGLRLIYFSYDVKMKEKGDIPEGYSVSREKKERFSLILESASTNQTSMYLCASKLAGGPYNEQFFGPGTRLTVL.

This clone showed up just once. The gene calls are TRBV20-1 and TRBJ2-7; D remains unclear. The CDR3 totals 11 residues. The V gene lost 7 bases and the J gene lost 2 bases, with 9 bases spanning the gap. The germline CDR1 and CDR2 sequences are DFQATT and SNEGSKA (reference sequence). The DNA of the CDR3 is TGCAGTGGGCAGCGTCCCTACGAGCAGTACTTC. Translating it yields CSGQRPYEQYF.

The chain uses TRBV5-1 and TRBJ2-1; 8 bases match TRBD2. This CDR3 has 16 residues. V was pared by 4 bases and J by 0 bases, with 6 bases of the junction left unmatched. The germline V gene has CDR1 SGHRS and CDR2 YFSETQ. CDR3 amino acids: CASSPIAGSSYNEQFF. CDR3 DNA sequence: TGCGCCAGCAGCCCTATAGCGGGAAGCTCCTACAATGAGCAGTTCTTC.

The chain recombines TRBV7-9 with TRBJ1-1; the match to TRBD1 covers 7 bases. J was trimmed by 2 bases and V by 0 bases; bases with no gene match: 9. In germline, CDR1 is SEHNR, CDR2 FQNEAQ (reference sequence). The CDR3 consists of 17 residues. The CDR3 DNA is TGTGCCAGCAGCTTAGCGCACGGGACAGTACGTAACACTGAAGCTTTCTTT. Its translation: CASSLAHGTVRNTEAFF.

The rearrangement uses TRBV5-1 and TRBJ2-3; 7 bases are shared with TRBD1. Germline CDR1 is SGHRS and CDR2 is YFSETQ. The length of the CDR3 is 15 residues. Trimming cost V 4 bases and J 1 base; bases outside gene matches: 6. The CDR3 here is CASSAGQDRTDTQYF. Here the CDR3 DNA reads TGCGCCAGCAGCGCCGGACAGGACCGCACAGATACGCAGTATTTT.